This TCR beta chain appears in the sequencing data of a study of cytomegalovirus exposure and HLA in healthy donors. The overall study: From donors who were HLA-typed, an early data release held around 80 million unique TCRs. Researchers found that less than 90% of 350 to 500 genotyped donors fell within the Caucasian-associated ancestry cluster.

V was cut by 5 bases and J by 4 bases, with 14 bases left in between. CDR1 MNHEY and CDR2 SVGAGI come from the germline V gene. The CDR3 contains 14 residues. Study-wide results and limits: The study dropped some indistinguishable V segments, TRBV6-2 and TRBV6-3 among them.

Use of 60 Vbeta and 13 Jbeta primers characterized the PCR. Original processing notes: About 12 million of the 75 million to 95 million unique TCR beta chains counted in a later analysis were shared. Generated by immunoSEQ multiplex PCR, the TCRdb table keeps only in-frame clones and is missing some. V and J calls plus clone size are reproduced from that table; the DNA served to infer D and trimming. The sample data list some 200,000 clones. To note about this clone: What it binds is not known.

The sequencing input was PBMCs. The rearrangement links TRBV6-5 to TRBJ1-1; D is possibly TRBD1 (5 bases). This TCR derives from a woman between 18 and 29 years old in good health and CMV-seropositive. The CDR3 sequence: CASSRLAGPTEAFF. CDR3 nucleotide sequence: TGTGCCAGCAGTCGCCTGGCAGGGCCCACTGAAGCTTTCTTT.